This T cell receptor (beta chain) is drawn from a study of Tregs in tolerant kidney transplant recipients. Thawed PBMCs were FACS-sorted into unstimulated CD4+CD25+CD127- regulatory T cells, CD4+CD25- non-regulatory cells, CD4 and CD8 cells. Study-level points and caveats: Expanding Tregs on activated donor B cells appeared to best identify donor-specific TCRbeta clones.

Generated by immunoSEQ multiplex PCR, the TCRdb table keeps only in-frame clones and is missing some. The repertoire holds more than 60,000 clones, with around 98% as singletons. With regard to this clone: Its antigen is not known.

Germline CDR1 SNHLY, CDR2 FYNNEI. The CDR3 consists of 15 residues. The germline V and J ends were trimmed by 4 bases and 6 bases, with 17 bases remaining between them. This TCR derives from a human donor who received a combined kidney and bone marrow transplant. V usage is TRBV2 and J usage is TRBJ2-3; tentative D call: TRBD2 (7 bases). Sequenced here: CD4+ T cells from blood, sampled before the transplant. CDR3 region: CASSVLRGGGDTQYF. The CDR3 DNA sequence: TGTGCCAGCAGTGTTCTGCGGGGAGGGGGGGATACGCAGTATTTT.